This entry concerns a single T cell receptor beta chain. The antigen remains undetermined. Generated by immunoSEQ multiplex PCR, the TCRdb table keeps only in-frame clones and is missing some. Of hundreds of thousands of clones listed, roughly 77% were seen once; the top ten hold about 12%. The entry originates in a study of shared clonotypes between healthy human individuals. The CDR3 sequence is 14 residues long. General study points: Sampling covered blood only; tissue repertoires likely differ.

The donors were all Caucasian adults (living in Nashville, Tennessee). Input material: PBMCs. This sequence originates from a woman in her thirties or forties in good health. Some clones in this sample may be carry-over from other donors' samples. The chain is built from TRBV12-2 and TRBJ1-1; the tabulated D call, TRBD1, remains unverified against the DNA. TRBV12-2 is given as a pseudogene. CDR3 region: CASRPRHRNTEAFF. CDR3 in DNA: TGTGCAAGTCGCCCCAGACATAGGAACACTGAAGCTTTCTTT.